This entry features one TCR beta chain sequence. Germline CDR1 reads SGHVS; CDR2 reads FQNEAQ. Trimming took 1 base from V and 2 from J, leaving 18 bases between them. CDR3 length equals 17 residues. Here immunoSEQ multiplex PCR was the method, and the copy in TCRdb shows in-frame clones only, minus some. The data contain over 200,000 clones, 80% to 90% of them singletons. This specimen belongs to a study of blood T cell repertoires in COVID-19. The wider study: The cDNA or gDNA used as material had been derived from T cells, B-cell-depleted T cells, or PBMCs.

The sample consisted of PBMCs or T cells enriched from blood (not recorded which). This clonotype was obtained from a woman aged 25 to 39 who had been exposed to COVID-19. V and J are TRBV7-8 and TRBJ2-7; weak D call: TRBD2 (6 bases). CDR3 sequence reads: CASSLGSRGLGTYEQYF. CDR3 DNA: TGTGCCAGCAGCTTAGGTTCCCGGGGGTTGGGAACCTACGAGCAGTACTTC.